This T cell receptor (beta chain) is from a study of blood T cell repertoires in COVID-19. From germline, CDR1 is SGHVS and CDR2 FQNEAQ. The CDR3 consists of 17 residues. V lost 4 bases and J 6 bases, leaving 24 bases between the germline ends. TCRdb keeps only in-frame clones here, not all; method: immunoSEQ multiplex PCR. In the table there are a few hundred thousand clones, more than 90% of which are singletons. The specimen was peripheral blood. The receptor comes from a person under 35 with COVID-19, enrolled during active disease. The chain combines TRBV7-8 with TRBJ1-2; maybe TRBD1 (6 bases). The CDR3, as DNA: TGTGCCAGCAGCTCCCAGGGGCTTGCACGGCTAGGAAATGGCTACACCTTC. Residues: CASSSQGLARLGNGYTF. The full variable domain, completed using reference TRBV7-8 and TRBJ1-2, is GAGVSQSPRYKVAKRGQDVALRCDPISGHVSLFWYQQALGQGPEFLTYFQNEAQLDKSGLPSDRFFAERPEGSVSTLKIQRTQQEDSAVYLCASSSQGLARLGNGYTFGSGTRLTVV.